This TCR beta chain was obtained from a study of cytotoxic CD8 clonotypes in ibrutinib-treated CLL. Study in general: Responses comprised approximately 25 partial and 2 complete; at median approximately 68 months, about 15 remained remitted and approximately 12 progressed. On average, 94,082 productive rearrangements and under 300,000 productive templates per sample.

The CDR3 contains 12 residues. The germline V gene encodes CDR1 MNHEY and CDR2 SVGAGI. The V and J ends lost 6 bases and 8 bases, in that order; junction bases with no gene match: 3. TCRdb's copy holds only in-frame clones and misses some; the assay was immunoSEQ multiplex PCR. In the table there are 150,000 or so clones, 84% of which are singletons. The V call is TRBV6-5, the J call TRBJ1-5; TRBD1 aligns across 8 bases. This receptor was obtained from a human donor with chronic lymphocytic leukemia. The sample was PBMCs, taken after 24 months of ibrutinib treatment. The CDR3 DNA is TGTGCCAGCAGGACAGGGGAAGAGCCCCAGCATTTT. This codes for CASRTGEEPQHF.